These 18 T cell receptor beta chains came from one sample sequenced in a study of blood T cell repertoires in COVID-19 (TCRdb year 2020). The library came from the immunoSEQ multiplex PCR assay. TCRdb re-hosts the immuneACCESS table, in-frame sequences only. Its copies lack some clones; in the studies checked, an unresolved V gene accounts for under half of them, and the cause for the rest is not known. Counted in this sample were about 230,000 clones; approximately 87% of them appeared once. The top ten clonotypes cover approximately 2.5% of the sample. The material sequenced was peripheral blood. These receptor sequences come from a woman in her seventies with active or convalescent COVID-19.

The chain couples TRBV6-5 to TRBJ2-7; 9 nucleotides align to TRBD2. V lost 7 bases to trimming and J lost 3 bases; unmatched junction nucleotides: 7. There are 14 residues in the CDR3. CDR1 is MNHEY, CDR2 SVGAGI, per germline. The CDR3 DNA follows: TGTGCCAGCAAGTGGCTAGCGGGATTCTACGAGCAGTACTTC. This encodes CASKWLAGFYEQYF.

The CDR3 protein is CASSQVPGGYGYTF. The CDR3 bases are TGCGCCAGCAGCCAAGTCCCAGGGGGGTATGGCTACACCTTC. This rearrangement joins TRBV4-1 to TRBJ1-2; 7 positions agree with TRBD1. The germline gives CDR1 MGHRA, CDR2 YSYEKL. The CDR3 is made up of 14 amino acids. V dropped 1 base and J dropped 5; count of bases not matched to a gene: 4.

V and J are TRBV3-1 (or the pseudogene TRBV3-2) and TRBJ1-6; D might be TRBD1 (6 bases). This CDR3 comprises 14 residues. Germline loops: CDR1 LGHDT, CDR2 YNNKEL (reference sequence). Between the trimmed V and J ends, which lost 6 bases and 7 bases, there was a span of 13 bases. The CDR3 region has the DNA TGTGCCAGCAGTCGGACAGAGGGGAATTCACCCCTCCACTTT. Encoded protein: CASSRTEGNSPLHF.

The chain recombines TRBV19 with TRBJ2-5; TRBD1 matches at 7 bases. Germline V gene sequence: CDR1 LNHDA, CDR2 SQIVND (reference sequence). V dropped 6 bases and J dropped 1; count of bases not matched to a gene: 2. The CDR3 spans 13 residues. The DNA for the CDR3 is TGTGCCAGTAGGGACAGGATCCAAGAGACCCAGTACTTC. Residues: CASRDRIQETQYF.

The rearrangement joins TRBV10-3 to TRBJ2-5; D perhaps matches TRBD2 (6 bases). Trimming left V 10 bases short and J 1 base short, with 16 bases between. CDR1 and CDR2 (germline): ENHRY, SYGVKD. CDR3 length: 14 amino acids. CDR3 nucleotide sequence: TGTGCCACATCGCTGCAGGGAGGCCAAGAGACCCAGTACTTC. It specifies CATSLQGGQETQYF.

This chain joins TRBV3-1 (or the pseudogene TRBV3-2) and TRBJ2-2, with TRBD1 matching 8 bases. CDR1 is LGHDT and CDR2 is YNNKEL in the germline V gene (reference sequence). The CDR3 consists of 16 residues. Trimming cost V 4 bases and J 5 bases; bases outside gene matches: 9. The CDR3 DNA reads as TGTGCCAGCAGCCCTCCAGGGGGCGCGTGGACCGGGGAGCTGTTTTTT. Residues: CASSPPGGAWTGELFF.

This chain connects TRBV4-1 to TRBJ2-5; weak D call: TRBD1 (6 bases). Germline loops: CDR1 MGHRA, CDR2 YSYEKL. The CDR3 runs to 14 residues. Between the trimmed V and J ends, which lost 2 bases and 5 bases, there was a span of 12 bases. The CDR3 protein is CASSQSQGRETQYF. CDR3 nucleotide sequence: TGCGCCAGCAGCCAAAGCCAGGGGCGGGAGACCCAGTACTTC.

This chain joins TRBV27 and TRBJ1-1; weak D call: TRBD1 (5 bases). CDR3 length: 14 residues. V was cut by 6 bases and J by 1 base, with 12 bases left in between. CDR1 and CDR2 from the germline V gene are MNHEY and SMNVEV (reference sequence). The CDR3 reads CASRNHDRNTEAFF. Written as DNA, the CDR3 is TGTGCCAGCAGGAACCATGACAGGAACACTGAAGCTTTCTTT.

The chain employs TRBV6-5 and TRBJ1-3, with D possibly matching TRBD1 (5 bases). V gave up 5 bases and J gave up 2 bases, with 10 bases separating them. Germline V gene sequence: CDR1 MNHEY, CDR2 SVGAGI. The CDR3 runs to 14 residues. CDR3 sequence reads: CASSPTETGNTIYF. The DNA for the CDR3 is TGTGCCAGCAGTCCGACAGAGACTGGAAACACCATATATTTT.

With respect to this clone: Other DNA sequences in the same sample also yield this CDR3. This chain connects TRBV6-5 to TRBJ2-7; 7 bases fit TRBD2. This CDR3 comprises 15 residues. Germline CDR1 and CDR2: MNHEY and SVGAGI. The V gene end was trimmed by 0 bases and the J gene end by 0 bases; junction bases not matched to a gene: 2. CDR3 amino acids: CASSYSGGFSYEQYF. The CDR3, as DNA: TGTGCCAGCAGTTACTCCGGGGGGTTCTCCTACGAGCAGTACTTC.

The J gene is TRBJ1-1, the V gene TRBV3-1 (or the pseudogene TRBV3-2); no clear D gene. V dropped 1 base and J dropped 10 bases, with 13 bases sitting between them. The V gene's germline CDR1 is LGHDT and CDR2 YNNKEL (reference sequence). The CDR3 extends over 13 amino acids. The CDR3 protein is CASSQAMTLRAFF. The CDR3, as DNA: TGTGCCAGCAGCCAAGCCATGACTTTAAGAGCTTTCTTT.

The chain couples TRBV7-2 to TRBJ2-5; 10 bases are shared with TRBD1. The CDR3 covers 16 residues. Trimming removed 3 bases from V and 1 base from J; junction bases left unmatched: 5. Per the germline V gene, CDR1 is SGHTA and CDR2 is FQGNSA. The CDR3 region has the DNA TGTGCCAGCAGCTTTCCGGACAGGGGGATCCAAGAGACCCAGTACTTC. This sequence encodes CASSFPDRGIQETQYF.

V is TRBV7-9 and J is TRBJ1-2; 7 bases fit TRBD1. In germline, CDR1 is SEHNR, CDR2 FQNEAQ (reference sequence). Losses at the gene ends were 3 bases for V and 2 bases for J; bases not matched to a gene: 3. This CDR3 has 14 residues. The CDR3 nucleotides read TGTGCCAGCAGCTTCTGGGGACAGAACTATGGCTACACCTTC. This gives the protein CASSFWGQNYGYTF.

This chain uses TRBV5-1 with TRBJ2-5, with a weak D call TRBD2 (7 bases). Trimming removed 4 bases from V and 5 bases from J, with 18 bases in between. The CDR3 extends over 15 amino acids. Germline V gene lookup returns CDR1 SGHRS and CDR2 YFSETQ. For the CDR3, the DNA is TGCGCCAGCAGCAGGGGGGGGAGGGCCGAGGAGACCCAGTACTTC. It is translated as CASSRGGRAEETQYF.

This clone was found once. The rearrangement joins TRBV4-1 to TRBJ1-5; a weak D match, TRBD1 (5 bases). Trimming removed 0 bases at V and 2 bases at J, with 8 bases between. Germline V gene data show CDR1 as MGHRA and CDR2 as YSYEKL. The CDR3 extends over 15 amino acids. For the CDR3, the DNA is TGCGCCAGCAGCCAAGATGGAGGGGGCAATCAGCCCCAGCATTTT. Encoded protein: CASSQDGGGNQPQHF.

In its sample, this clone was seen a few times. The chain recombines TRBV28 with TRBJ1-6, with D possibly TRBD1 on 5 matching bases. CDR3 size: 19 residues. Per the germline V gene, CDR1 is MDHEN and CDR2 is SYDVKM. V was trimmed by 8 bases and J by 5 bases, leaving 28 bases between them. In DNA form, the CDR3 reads TGTGCCAGCCGAACACTAGGGCCGCCCGGGGGACTCAATAATTCACCCCTCCACTTT. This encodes CASRTLGPPGGLNNSPLHF. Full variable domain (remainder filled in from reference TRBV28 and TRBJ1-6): DVKVTQSSRYLVKRTGEKVFLECVQDMDHENMFWYRQDPGLGLRLIYFSYDVKMKEKGDIPEGYSVSREKKERFSLILESASTNQTSMYLCASRTLGPPGGLNNSPLHFGNGTRLTVT.

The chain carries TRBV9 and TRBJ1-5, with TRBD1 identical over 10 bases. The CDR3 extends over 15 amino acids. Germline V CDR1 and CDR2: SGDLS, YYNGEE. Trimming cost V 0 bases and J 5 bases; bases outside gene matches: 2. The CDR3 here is CASSVGTGGHQPQHF. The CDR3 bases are TGTGCCAGCAGCGTAGGGACAGGGGGTCATCAGCCCCAGCATTTT.

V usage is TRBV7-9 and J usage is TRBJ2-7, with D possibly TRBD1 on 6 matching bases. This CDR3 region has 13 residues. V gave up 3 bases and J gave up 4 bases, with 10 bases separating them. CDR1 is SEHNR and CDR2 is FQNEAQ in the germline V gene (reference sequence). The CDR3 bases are TGTGCCAGCAGCTTCGCGGACAGATACGAGCAGTACTTC. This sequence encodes CASSFADRYEQYF.